Below are 13 T cell receptor beta chains sequenced from a single sample in a study of early stage breast cancer tumors (dated 2017 in TCRdb). The method was the immunoSEQ multiplex PCR assay. This immuneACCESS table, as held by TCRdb, lists in-frame sequences with V and J called but not all clones. Of the missing ones, under half trace to an unresolved V gene in checked studies; the others have no known cause. The sample table records tens of thousands of clones; about 93% of these occur just once. Together, the top ten hold approximately 4.7% of the sample. Sequencing was carried out using blood. The receptors here all came from a person aged 70 to 85 with breast cancer.

In the case of this clone: Mismatch with germline at one junction end may stem from a read error. The J gene is TRBJ2-1, the V gene TRBV7-7; 7 bases are shared with TRBD1. This CDR3 contains 13 residues. CDR1 is SSHAT and CDR2 is FNYEAQ in the germline V gene (reference sequence). This CDR3 is CASSLGQTNEQFF. The CDR3 DNA is TGTGCTAGCAGCCTGGGACAGACCAATGAGCAGTTCTTC.

The chain recombines TRBV5-4 with TRBJ2-3; 11 bases are a match to TRBD2. J lost 0 bases, V lost 3 bases, and 6 bases had no gene match. The CDR3 spans 17 residues. Germline assignment: CDR1 SGHNT and CDR2 YYREEE (reference sequence). The CDR3 DNA reads TGTGCCAGCAGCTCTAGACTAGCGGGGTTTAGCACAGATACGCAGTATTTT. This gives the protein CASSSRLAGFSTDTQYF.

This clone was seen more than once but under ten times. The chain joins TRBV9 to TRBJ2-7; 8 bases fit TRBD1. V shed 5 bases, J shed 3 bases, and the junction held 4 bases outside the gene matches. This CDR3 has 13 residues. The germline V gene encodes CDR1 SGDLS and CDR2 YYNGEE. The chain's CDR3 is CASSRQGHYEQYF. CDR3 nucleotides: TGTGCCAGCAGTCGACAGGGGCACTACGAGCAGTACTTC.

The chain uses TRBV7-9 and TRBJ1-1; a possible D gene is TRBD1 (5 bases). Per the germline V gene, CDR1 is SEHNR and CDR2 is FQNEAQ (reference sequence). V was pared by 4 bases and J by 5 bases, with 14 bases between. The CDR3 totals 14 residues. The CDR3 region is CASSSGQGETEAFF. For the CDR3, the DNA is TGTGCCAGCAGCTCGGGCCAAGGGGAAACTGAAGCTTTCTTT.

This rearrangement joins TRBV2 to TRBJ2-5, with 10 bases lining up with TRBD2. V lost 3 bases to trimming and J lost 4 bases; unmatched junction nucleotides: 5. The V gene's germline CDR1 is SNHLY and CDR2 FYNNEI. CDR3 length: 15 residues. CDR3 DNA: TGTGCCAGCAGTGAGACTAGCGGGCGGATAGAGACCCAGTACTTC. Protein product: CASSETSGRIETQYF.

This chain links TRBV27 with TRBJ2-7; D remains unclear. This CDR3 spans 16 amino acids. V lost 4 bases and J 0 bases, leaving 16 bases between the germline ends. CDR1 MNHEY and CDR2 SMNVEV come from the germline V gene (reference sequence). DNA of the CDR3: TGTGCCAGCAGTTCCCCCGCGGCTGGCAGCTCCTACGAGCAGTACTTC. Protein: CASSSPAAGSSYEQYF.

The V and J genes are TRBV28 and TRBJ1-5, with D hard to call. Germline CDR1 reads MDHEN; CDR2 reads SYDVKM. This CDR3 region has 13 residues. Between the trimmed V and J ends, which lost 8 bases and 4 bases, there was a span of 12 bases. The CDR3: CASADFLNQPQHF. DNA for the CDR3: TGTGCCAGCGCGGACTTTTTGAATCAGCCCCAGCATTTT.

The V gene is TRBV5-1, the J gene TRBJ2-7, with 7 bases matching TRBD2. With 4 bases clipped from V and 5 bases from J, the junction kept 9 bases outside the gene matches. The CDR3 has 14 residues. The V gene's germline CDR1 is SGHRS and CDR2 YFSETQ. Here the CDR3 DNA reads TGCGCCAGCAGCCAGCCCAGGGAGGGAGACGAGCAGTACTTC. Encoded protein: CASSQPREGDEQYF.

This chain joins TRBV7-2 and TRBJ2-2, with 10 positions matching TRBD2. Trimming at V came to 4 bases and at J to 6 bases, leaving 8 bases not matched to a gene. CDR3 length: 16 amino acids. Germline CDR1 is SGHTA and CDR2 is FQGNSA. The CDR3 here is CASSWWLAGVAGELFF. DNA of the CDR3: TGTGCCAGCAGCTGGTGGCTAGCGGGAGTCGCCGGGGAGCTGTTTTTT.

The chain has TRBV19 and TRBJ1-1, with TRBD1 as a possible D gene (6 bases). The germline gives CDR1 LNHDA, CDR2 SQIVND (reference sequence). The CDR3 spans 13 residues. Trimming stripped 5 bases from V and 1 base from J, with 8 bases between. The CDR3 DNA follows: TGTGCCAGTAGTCAGGGGCGGAACACTGAAGCTTTCTTT. Its translation: CASSQGRNTEAFF.

The rearrangement links TRBV7-8 to TRBJ1-2, with 8 positions matching TRBD1. The CDR3 is made up of 14 amino acids. Germline V lookup: CDR1 SGHVS, CDR2 FQNEAQ. After removal of 0 bases from V and 7 bases from J, the junction contained 4 bases not matched to a gene. The CDR3 spells CASSLASQGAGYTF. Written as DNA, the CDR3 is TGTGCCAGCAGCTTAGCGTCGCAGGGGGCTGGCTACACCTTC.

This clone was counted once. The gene calls are TRBV19 and TRBJ1-1; 8 positions agree with TRBD1. Germline V gene sequence: CDR1 LNHDA, CDR2 SQIVND (reference sequence). V lost 5 bases to trimming and J lost 11 bases; unmatched junction nucleotides: 10. This CDR3 contains 13 residues. The DNA for the CDR3 is TGTGCCAGTAGTCCCGGACAGGGCATAAGCGCTTTCTTT. This translates into CASSPGQGISAFF.

The V gene is TRBV4-3, the J gene TRBJ1-4; D possibly corresponds to TRBD1 (5 bases). V lost 1 base and J lost 4, with 13 bases in between. The CDR3 has 16 amino acids. Germline V gene lookup returns CDR1 LGHNA and CDR2 YSLEER. The CDR3 here is CASSQGNGHYNEKLFF. In nucleotides, the CDR3 is TGCGCCAGCAGCCAAGGGAACGGACACTATAATGAAAAACTGTTTTTT.